This entry features one T cell receptor (beta chain) sequence. Its antigen remains unknown. This specimen belongs to a study of response to subunit inactivated influenza vaccine. Broader study findings: The authors suggested that few new T cells are recruited per seasonal influenza vaccination.

The V gene lost 4 bases and the J gene lost 7 bases, with 16 bases spanning the gap. The CDR3 contains 15 residues. Looked up from germline, CDR1 is MNHNS and CDR2 is SASEGT. TCRdb fed the RT-PCR reads into MiXCR, producing one record per CDR3 protein. This sample yields about 700,000 distinct CDR3 sequences, of which less than 15% are seen a single time; less than 9% belongs to the top ten. Specimen: PBMCs from blood, collected roughly 2 weeks before vaccination. The chain is built from TRBV6-1 and TRBJ2-2, with D possibly TRBD1 on 6 matching bases. This receptor was identified in a man aged 45 to 65 who received an inactivated influenza vaccine. The CDR3 DNA reads TGTGCCAGCAGTGCTGTGGGGGCGAGAGGCGGGGAGCTGTTTTTT. Amino acid sequence: CASSAVGARGGELFF.